The present entry profiles one T cell receptor beta chain with its context. CDR1 and CDR2 from the germline V gene are SGHRS and YFSETQ. V lost 1 base to trimming and J lost 3 bases; unmatched junction nucleotides: 1. This CDR3 region has 14 residues. The data stem from a study of cytomegalovirus exposure and HLA in healthy donors. In the PCR, 60 Vbeta and 13 Jbeta primers were used. Data came from immunoSEQ multiplex PCR; TCRdb stores just in-frame clones and leaves some out. The sample contains 150,000 to 200,000 clones, 81% of which appear only once. This TCR was sampled from a young woman in good health and CMV-seropositive. The source material was PBMCs. V and J are TRBV5-1 and TRBJ2-4, with 7 bases that match TRBD1. The CDR3 protein is CASSLSGGKNIQYF. In DNA form, the CDR3 reads TGCGCCAGCAGCTTGTCAGGGGGCAAAAACATTCAGTACTTC.